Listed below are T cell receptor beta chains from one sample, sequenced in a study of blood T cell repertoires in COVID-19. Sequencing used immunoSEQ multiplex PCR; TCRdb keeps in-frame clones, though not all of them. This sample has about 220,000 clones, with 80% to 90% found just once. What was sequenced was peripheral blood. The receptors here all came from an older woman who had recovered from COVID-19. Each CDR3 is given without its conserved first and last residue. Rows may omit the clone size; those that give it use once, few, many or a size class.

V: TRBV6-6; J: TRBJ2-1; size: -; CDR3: ASRGLVYNEQF
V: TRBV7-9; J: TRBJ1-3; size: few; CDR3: ASSLGQGSSGNTIY
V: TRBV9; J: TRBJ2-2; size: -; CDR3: ASHVSGTGERTGELF
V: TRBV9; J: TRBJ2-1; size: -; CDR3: ASSLGLAGGSNEQF
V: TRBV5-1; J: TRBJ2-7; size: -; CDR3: ASSFGQGPEEQY
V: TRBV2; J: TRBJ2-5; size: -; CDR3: ASSDSSETQY
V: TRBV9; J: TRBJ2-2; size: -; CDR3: ASSVVSGGLAGELF
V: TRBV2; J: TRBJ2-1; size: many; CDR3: ASSVYRDEQF
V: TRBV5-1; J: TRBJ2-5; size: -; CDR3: ASSFSSGGQETQY
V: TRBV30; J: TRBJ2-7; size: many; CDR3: AWSRDYEQY
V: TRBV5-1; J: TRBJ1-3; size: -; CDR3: ASSTGQPGNTIY
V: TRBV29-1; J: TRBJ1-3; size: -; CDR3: SVAAGHSGNTIY
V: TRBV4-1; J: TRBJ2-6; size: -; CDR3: ASSLTSRRGPGANVLT
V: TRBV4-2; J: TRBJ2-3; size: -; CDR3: ASSLYTSGGGTDTQY
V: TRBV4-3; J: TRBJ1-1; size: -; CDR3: ASSQVTLRGTNTEAF
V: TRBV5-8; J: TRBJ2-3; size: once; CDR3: ASSLRTSGSSTDTQY
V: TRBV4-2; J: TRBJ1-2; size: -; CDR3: ASSHPGTGSGYT
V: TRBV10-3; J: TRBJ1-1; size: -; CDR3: AIRTRDSRFMF
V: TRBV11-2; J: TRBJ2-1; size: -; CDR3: ASGTNNNEQF
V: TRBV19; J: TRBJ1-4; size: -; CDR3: ASSITVQGLELF
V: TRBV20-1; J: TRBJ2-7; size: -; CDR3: SARSGTLQY
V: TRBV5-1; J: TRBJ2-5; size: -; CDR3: ASSSDREETQY
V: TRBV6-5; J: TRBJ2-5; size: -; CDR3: ASSSLGLARETQY
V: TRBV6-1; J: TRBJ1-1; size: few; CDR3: ASSEVWGMNTEAF
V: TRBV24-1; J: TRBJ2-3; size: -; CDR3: ATSAGSSGRTDTQY